This T cell receptor (beta chain) was sequenced in a study of blood T cell repertoires in COVID-19. About the study: Donors in the United States, Italy and Spain gave samples during acute or convalescent COVID-19. The cDNA or gDNA used as material had been derived from T cells, B-cell-depleted T cells, or PBMCs.

This CDR3 is built from 13 residues. Trimming took 9 bases from V and 5 from J, leaving 17 bases between them. Per germline, CDR1 LNHDA and CDR2 SQIVND (reference sequence). Seattle patient enrollment occurred during active infection, with longitudinal follow-up thereafter. Assay: immunoSEQ multiplex PCR; the TCRdb copy retains only in-frame clones and omits some. The sample lists some 250,000 clones; 86% were seen once. This sequence was found in a woman in her 30s with COVID-19, enrolled during active disease. The specimen sequenced was peripheral blood. The chain links TRBV19 to TRBJ2-7; tentative D call: TRBD2 (7 bases). CDR3 sequence: CASAAGAEDEQYF. CDR3 sequence (DNA): TGTGCCAGCGCGGCGGGGGCCGAGGACGAGCAGTACTTC. Supplemented by reference TRBV19 and TRBJ2-7, the full variable domain reads DGGITQSPKYLFRKEGQNVTLSCEQNLNHDAMYWYRQDPGQGLRLIYYSQIVNDFQKGDIAEGYSVSREKKESFPLTVTSAQKNPTAFYLCASAAGAEDEQYFGPGTRLTVT.